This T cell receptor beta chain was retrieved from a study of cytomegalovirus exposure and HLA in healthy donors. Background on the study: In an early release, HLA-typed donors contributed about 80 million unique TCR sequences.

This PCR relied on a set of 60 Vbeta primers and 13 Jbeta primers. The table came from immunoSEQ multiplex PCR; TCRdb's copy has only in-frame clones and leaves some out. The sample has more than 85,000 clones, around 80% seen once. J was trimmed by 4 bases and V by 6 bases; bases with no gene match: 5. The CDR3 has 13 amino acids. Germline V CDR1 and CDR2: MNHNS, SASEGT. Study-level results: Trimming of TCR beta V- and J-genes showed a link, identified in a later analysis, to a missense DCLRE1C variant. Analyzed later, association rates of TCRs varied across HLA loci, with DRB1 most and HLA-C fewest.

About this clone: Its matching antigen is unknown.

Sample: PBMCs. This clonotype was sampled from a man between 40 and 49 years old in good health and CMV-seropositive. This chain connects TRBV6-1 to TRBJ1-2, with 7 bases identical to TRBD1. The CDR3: CASSSGGTYGYTF. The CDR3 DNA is TGTGCCAGCAGCTCAGGGGGTACCTATGGCTACACCTTC.